These T cell receptor beta chains were read from a single sample in a study of glioma-infiltrating T cells. TCRdb passed the multiplex PCR reads through MiXCR, listing each CDR3 protein once. The sample contains approximately 10,000 distinct CDR3 sequences, roughly 61% of which appear only once. Source material: glioma tissue, nonneoplastic brain tissue, or PBMCs (not recorded which). These receptor sequences come from a human donor with low-grade glioma or glioblastoma, undergoing nonglioma brain surgery, or in good health (not recorded which). The CDR3 runs from the conserved cysteine through the conserved F or W. A D gene is named only where the DNA matches it firmly. Rows give clone size only sometimes, using once, few, many, or a class for an expanded clone.

15,-,TRBJ1-1,-,TRBV18,TGTGCCAGCCCACTCTCGAACGAGGGTCTGACTGAAGCTTTCTTT,CASPLSNEGLTEAFF
16,-,TRBJ1-1,few,TRBV28,TGTGCCAGCAGCTCGGGGCTCGGCGAGGGGAACACTGAAGCTTTCTTT,CASSSGLGEGNTEAFF
15,TRBD2,TRBJ2-7,-,TRBV20-1,TGCAGTGCGGGGAAACCACTAGCGGGAGCTTACGAACAGTACTTC,CSAGKPLAGAYEQYF
14,-,TRBJ1-1,-,TRBV5-1,TGCGCCAGCAGCTTGGCGACTGTGCGCACTGAAGCTTTCTTT,CASSLATVRTEAFF
15,-,TRBJ1-5,-,TRBV5-8,TGTGCCAGCAGACGGGGCATCTATAGCAATCAGCCCCATCATTTT,CASRRGIYSNQPHHF
17,-,TRBJ1-2,few,TRBV4-3,TGCGCCAGCAGCCAAGAGGCGCTGACAGTAGAAAAATATGGCTACACCTTC,CASSQEALTVEKYGYTF
14,TRBD1,TRBJ2-7,once,TRBV20-1,TGCAGTGCTAGTGAAGGGACAGCGTCCTACGAGCAGTACTTC,CSASEGTASYEQYF
15,TRBD2,TRBJ2-5,-,TRBV27,TGTGCCAGCAGTTCACCGGGACTACTCACAGAGACCCCTTACTTC,CASSSPGLLTETPYF
16,TRBD2,TRBJ2-3,medium-sized,TRBV27,TGTGCCAGCAGTTTAGCCGGGAGGGCCAGGACAGATACGCAGTATTTT,CASSLAGRARTDTQYF
17,TRBD2,TRBJ2-5,many,TRBV3-1,TGTGCCAGCAGCCAAGGAGTTCTAGCGGGGGGTTCGGAGACCCAGTACTTC,CASSQGVLAGGSETQYF